The next 11 T cell receptor beta chains were all read from a single sample in a study of OX40 agonist ivuxolimab in advanced cancers. Library preparation used the immunoSEQ multiplex PCR assay. TCRdb stores this immuneACCESS table with in-frame sequences only. Part of the clones is absent; in the studies checked, under half of the shortfall reflects unresolved V genes, and no reason is known for the rest. The table for this sample lists about 22,000 clones; 70% to 90% of them were counted only once. The top ten constitute about 23% of the sample. The sequencing here drew on CD4+ or CD8+ T cells sorted from blood, taken in a trial of the OX40 agonist ivuxolimab. The source is an adult with an advanced solid tumor such as melanoma, head and neck, liver or kidney cancer.

The V call is TRBV4-3, the J call TRBJ2-7; possibly TRBD1 for D (5 bases). V was pared by 3 bases and J by 0 bases, with 6 bases between. This CDR3 has 13 amino acids. Germline V gene lookup returns CDR1 LGHNA and CDR2 YSLEER. CDR3 DNA sequence: TGCGCCAGCAGCCAGGACAACTCCTACGAGCAGTACTTC. The encoded protein is CASSQDNSYEQYF.

V is TRBV10-1 and J is TRBJ2-1; 7 bases match TRBD1. This CDR3 is 14 amino acids long. Germline trimming cut 2 bases from V and 10 bases from J; bases unmatched to any gene: 8. Germline V gives CDR1 WNHNN, CDR2 SYGVQD (reference sequence). This CDR3 reads CASSEVGQDREQFF. Written as DNA, the CDR3 is TGCGCCAGCAGTGAGGTAGGACAGGATCGCGAGCAGTTCTTC.

V usage is TRBV6-5 and J usage is TRBJ2-5; D not certain. V was clipped by 6 bases and J by 4 bases, with 15 bases between them. This CDR3 is built from 14 residues. Germline CDR1 MNHEY, CDR2 SVGAGI. Written as DNA, the CDR3 is TGTGCCAGCAGGCTAGAAGGGTTCTTAGAGACCCAGTACTTC. It translates to CASRLEGFLETQYF.

This chain joins TRBV19 and TRBJ2-1; D perhaps matches TRBD2 (6 bases). The CDR3 length is 16 residues. The V and J ends lost 3 bases and 0 bases respectively, with 12 bases between them. Looked up from germline, CDR1 is LNHDA and CDR2 is SQIVND (reference sequence). The CDR3 region is CASSMYGGNSYNEQFF. DNA for the CDR3: TGTGCCAGTAGTATGTATGGCGGGAACTCCTACAATGAGCAGTTCTTC.

The V call is TRBV28, the J call TRBJ2-7; 9 bases fit TRBD2. This CDR3 has 16 residues. Germline CDR1 MDHEN, CDR2 SYDVKM. Trimming removed 3 bases from V and 5 bases from J; junction bases left unmatched: 11. The CDR3 DNA reads as TGTGCCAGCAGTTTGCGGGCGGGAGGGAGTGTACACGAGCAGTACTTC. Amino acids: CASSLRAGGSVHEQYF.

This chain links TRBV27 with TRBJ1-2; D gene unclear. Looked up from germline, CDR1 is MNHEY and CDR2 is SMNVEV (reference sequence). The CDR3 runs 15 residues. V lost 2 bases and J lost 2, with 12 bases in between. CDR3 protein: CASSLTLVLNYGYTF. Here the CDR3 DNA reads TGTGCCAGCAGTTTAACTCTCGTGTTGAACTATGGCTACACCTTC.

V gene TRBV6-1 combines with J gene TRBJ2-5; D might be TRBD2 (5 bases). Germline CDR1 and CDR2: MNHNS and SASEGT. The V end lost 1 base, the J end lost 2 bases, and 8 bases lay between the germline ends. The CDR3 contains 14 residues. The CDR3 loop reads CASSEGPGQETQYF. The CDR3 coding sequence is TGTGCCAGCAGTGAAGGCCCGGGGCAAGAGACCCAGTACTTC.

About this clone itself: Mismatch with germline at one junction end may stem from a read error. CDR3 sequence: CASSGGTSRGDTQYF. DNA for the CDR3: TGTGCTAGCAGCGGAGGGACTAGCCGTGGAGATACGCAGTATTTT. The chain couples TRBV7-7 to TRBJ2-3; TRBD2 matches 9 bases. Germline assignment: CDR1 SSHAT and CDR2 FNYEAQ (reference sequence). The CDR3 totals 15 residues.

This rearrangement joins TRBV5-4 to TRBJ2-6; D not certain. The V and J ends lost 0 bases and 0 bases respectively, with 1 base between them. From germline, CDR1 is SGHNT and CDR2 YYREEE (reference sequence). The CDR3 spans 14 residues. The CDR3 coding sequence is TGTGCCAGCAGCTTGGGCTCTGGGGCCAACGTCCTGACTTTC. Protein product: CASSLGSGANVLTF.

This clone was counted once. The chain combines TRBV9 with TRBJ2-5; D could derive from TRBD1 or TRBD2 (6 bases each). This CDR3 is built from 13 residues. V lost 7 bases to trimming and J lost 4 bases, with 14 bases between them. Germline V gene sequence: CDR1 SGDLS, CDR2 YYNGEE. CDR3 protein: CASAAGTTETQYF. CDR3 bases: TGTGCCAGCGCGGCGGGGACAACAGAGACCCAGTACTTC.

The chain recombines TRBV5-1 with TRBJ2-7; 7 bases match TRBD1. V was pared by 4 bases and J by 4 bases, with 5 bases of the junction left unmatched. CDR3 length: 13 residues. Germline V gene data show CDR1 as SGHRS and CDR2 as YFSETQ. This chain's CDR3 is CASSSQGVYEQYF. In nucleotides, the CDR3 is TGCGCCAGCAGCAGCCAGGGGGTATACGAGCAGTACTTC.